The rows below give T cell receptor beta chains drawn from one sample of a study of cytomegalovirus exposure and HLA in healthy donors. TCRdb keeps only in-frame clones here, not all; method: immunoSEQ multiplex PCR. The sample holds about 140,000 clones, 80% to 90% seen once. The sequenced sample consisted of PBMCs. All receptors come from a woman younger than 45 in good health and CMV-seronegative. Each CDR3 is given with its conserved first and last residue. D genes are given only for firm matches. A row's size may be missing; if present it is once, few, many or a size class.

>TRBV6-6|-|TRBJ2-3|TRBD2
TGTGCCAGCAGTTACTCGAGAGGGACTAGCGCAGATACGCAGTATTTT
CASSYSRGTSADTQYF
>TRBV27|-|TRBJ2-7|TRBD2
TGTGCCAGCAGTTGGACTAGCGCCTTTGAGCAGTACTTC
CASSWTSAFEQYF
>TRBV19|-|TRBJ1-1|-
TGTGCCAGTAGTATATATCTCAGGGTTTTGGACACTGAAGCTTTCTTT
CASSIYLRVLDTEAFF
>TRBV19|-|TRBJ1-1|-
TGTGCCAGTAGAGACCTAGTTGGCGCTGAAGCTTTCTTT
CASRDLVGAEAFF
>TRBV7-3|-|TRBJ2-2|TRBD2
TGTGCCAGCAGCTTATTCCCAGCGGGGGATAACACCGGGGAGCTGTTTTTT
CASSLFPAGDNTGELFF
>TRBV25-1|-|TRBJ2-7|TRBD1
TGTGCCAGCAGTGAACAGCCGGGACAGGGGTTAAACTCCTACGAGCAGTACTTC
CASSEQPGQGLNSYEQYF
>TRBV6-1|-|TRBJ2-1|TRBD2
TGTGCCAGCAGTGAAGCATTGGGGGCGGGAGGGCCTTTGGGGAATGAGCAGTTCTTC
CASSEALGAGGPLGNEQFF
>TRBV15|few|TRBJ1-2|-
TGTGCCACCAGCAGAGATTTGGGACTCTATGGCTACACCTTC
CATSRDLGLYGYTF
>TRBV11-2|-|TRBJ2-2|-
TGTGCCAGCAGCCTCCTGGCGGGTAACACCGGGGAGCTGTTTTTT
CASSLLAGNTGELFF
>TRBV11-3|once|TRBJ1-1|-
TGTGCCAGCAGCTTACACATTAACACTGAAGCTTTCTTT
CASSLHINTEAFF
>TRBV18|once|TRBJ2-1|-
TGTGCCAGCTCACCACAAAACAGGGACCTAGGTTACAATGAGCAGTTCTTC
CASSPQNRDLGYNEQFF
>TRBV7-9|-|TRBJ2-7|-
TGTGCCAGCAGCTTAGCGGAGGGCGAGCAGTACTTC
CASSLAEGEQYF
>TRBV7-8|-|TRBJ2-4|-
TGTGCCAGCAGCTTTCAGGGTAATGATTACATTCAGTACTTC
CASSFQGNDYIQYF
>TRBV9|-|TRBJ2-1|-
TGTGCCAGCAGCGTATCACGGTTCAATGAGCAGTTCTTC
CASSVSRFNEQFF
>TRBV4-3|few|TRBJ2-7|-
TGCGCCAGCAGCCAACGTCCCAACCAGGGGCCGCCCACCTACGAGCAGTACTTC
CASSQRPNQGPPTYEQYF
>TRBV18|-|TRBJ1-1|-
TGTGCCAGCTCACAGCTCAGCGGTAAGAACACTGAAGCTTTCTTT
CASSQLSGKNTEAFF
>TRBV27|-|TRBJ1-6|-
TGTGCCAGCAGTTTAGTAGGGTTCCCTCAGAAAGGGGCTTCACCCCTCCACTTT
CASSLVGFPQKGASPLHF